These 30 T cell receptor beta chains were all obtained from the same sample, sequenced in a study of blood T cells in healthy people across ages. It was with a sample-barcoded 5' primer and a J-beta primer mix that a second PCR of roughly 7 to 12 cycles was run. One entry per CDR3 protein, called by TCRdb with MiXCR from the 5' RACE reads. The data contain over 1,200,000 distinct CDR3 sequences, 59% of them singletons. Sample: blood. The receptors originated from a young man in good health.

The chain links TRBV7-2 to TRBJ2-1, with 14 bases identical to TRBD2. The junction had 5 bases not matched to a gene; V was cut back by 4 bases and J by 6 bases. Germline CDR1 SGHTA, CDR2 FQGNSA. This CDR3 contains 16 residues. The chain's CDR3 is CASSSLGLAGVNEQFF. CDR3 nucleotides: TGTGCCAGCAGCTCCTTGGGACTAGCGGGAGTCAATGAGCAGTTCTTC.

This clonotype was seen a handful of times. The chain employs TRBV10-3 and TRBJ2-1; possibly TRBD1 for D (6 bases). V dropped 6 bases and J dropped 4 bases, with 13 bases sitting between them. Germline V gene lookup returns CDR1 ENHRY and CDR2 SYGVKD. There are 14 residues in the CDR3. CDR3 nucleotides: TGTGCCATCAGCACCCGGACAGTTTACAATGAGCAGTTCTTC. This translates into CAISTRTVYNEQFF.

In this sample, this clonotype turned up a few times. This chain links TRBV9 with TRBJ2-6; D is perhaps TRBD1 (6 bases). Trimming shortened V by 3 bases and J by 1 base, and 11 bases separated the two germline ends. Per germline, CDR1 SGDLS and CDR2 YYNGEE. The CDR3 is 16 residues long. DNA for the CDR3: TGTGCCAGCAGCGCCTTAGGACAGTCTGGGGCCAACGTCCTGACTTTC. Its protein product is CASSALGQSGANVLTF.

J is TRBJ2-7 and V is TRBV29-1; 7 bases line up with TRBD2. The CDR3 runs 15 residues. Germline assignment: CDR1 SQVTM and CDR2 ANQGSEA. Unmatched junction bases numbered 15, after V lost 3 bases and J lost 7 bases. Written as DNA, the CDR3 is TGCAGCGTTGAGCCAGCGGGGACCCTATACAATGAGCAGTACTTC. Translation gives CSVEPAGTLYNEQYF.

This clonotype was seen once. This sequence joins TRBV7-8 and TRBJ2-5, with 9 bases lining up with TRBD1. Looked up from germline, CDR1 is SGHVS and CDR2 is FQNEAQ. The CDR3 extends over 19 amino acids. Losses at the gene ends were 4 bases for V and 0 bases for J; bases not matched to a gene: 15. CDR3 bases: TGTGCCAGCAGCTCCTACCGAATACCGGGACAGGGCTACCAAGAGACCCAGTACTTC. This encodes CASSSYRIPGQGYQETQYF.

This clonotype occurred a few times. The rearrangement uses TRBV5-1 and TRBJ1-2; TRBD1 aligns across 7 bases. V lost 1 base and J lost 0; bases outside the gene matches: 3. The germline CDR1 and CDR2 sequences are SGHRS and YFSETQ. The CDR3 consists of 15 residues. The CDR3 loop is CASSLYRGANYGYTF. As DNA, the CDR3 is TGCGCCAGCAGCTTGTACAGGGGAGCTAACTATGGCTACACCTTC.

V gene TRBV25-1 combines with J gene TRBJ1-2, with D hard to call. The CDR3 covers 12 residues. V lost 5 bases and J lost 4, with 8 bases in between. Per the germline V gene, CDR1 is MGHDK and CDR2 is SYGVNS. CDR3 protein: CASSQSVYGYTF. Here the CDR3 DNA reads TGTGCCAGCAGTCAGAGCGTCTATGGCTACACCTTC.

The chain couples TRBV3-1 to TRBJ2-1, with no clear D. CDR3 size: 14 residues. Trimming shortened V by 5 bases and J by 1 base, and 9 bases separated the two germline ends. From germline, CDR1 is LGHDT and CDR2 YNNKEL (reference sequence). The CDR3 loop is CASSAMRSYNEQFF. CDR3 bases: TGTGCCAGCAGCGCAATGAGATCCTACAATGAGCAGTTCTTC.

V usage is TRBV6-2 or TRBV6-3 and J usage is TRBJ1-5, with 7 bases identical to TRBD1. The CDR3 has 16 amino acids. The V gene's germline CDR1 is MNHEY and CDR2 SVGEGT. J lost 1 base, V lost 11 bases, and 14 bases had no gene match. The CDR3 loop is CAAARPEGASNQPQHF. The CDR3 DNA sequence: TGTGCCGCCGCCCGCCCGGAGGGGGCAAGCAATCAGCCCCAGCATTTT.

V gene TRBV6-5 combines with J gene TRBJ2-5; D is tentatively TRBD1 or TRBD2 (5 bases each). Germline values: CDR1 MNHEY, CDR2 SVGAGI. CDR3 length: 16 amino acids. V lost 6 bases to trimming and J lost 2 bases, with 19 bases between them. For the CDR3, the DNA is TGTGCCAGCAGGAGCCGCCCCGGGACGGGACAAGAGACCCAGTACTTC. Amino acids: CASRSRPGTGQETQYF.

The chain employs TRBV4-1 and TRBJ2-1; 12 positions match TRBD2. V lost 1 base to trimming and J lost 9 bases; unmatched junction nucleotides: 4. This CDR3 comprises 15 residues. Germline V gene lookup returns CDR1 MGHRA and CDR2 YSYEKL. The CDR3 coding sequence is TGCGCCAGCAGCCAAGGGACTAGCGGGATCACTGAGCAGTTCTTC. Translated: CASSQGTSGITEQFF.

The chain links TRBV10-3 to TRBJ1-2; maybe TRBD1 (5 bases). CDR1 is ENHRY, CDR2 SYGVKD, per germline. The CDR3 has 15 amino acids. Trimming removed 0 bases from V and 5 bases from J, with 13 bases in between. In DNA form, the CDR3 reads TGTGCCATCAGTGAGTCGATTAAAGGGGTTTATGGCTACACCTTC. Amino acid sequence: CAISESIKGVYGYTF.

V and J are TRBV4-1 and TRBJ1-1; 8 bases map to TRBD1. J lost 3 bases, V lost 3 bases, and 3 bases had no gene match. The CDR3 spans 14 residues. Germline CDR1 and CDR2: MGHRA and YSYEKL. The DNA of the CDR3 is TGCGCCAGCAGCCACGACAGGGGAGACACTGAAGCTTTCTTT. It is translated as CASSHDRGDTEAFF.

The chain couples TRBV5-1 to TRBJ2-2, with 11 positions matching TRBD2. The trim removed 1 base at V and 2 bases at J, leaving 1 base unmatched. This CDR3 contains 16 residues. Looked up from germline, CDR1 is SGHRS and CDR2 is YFSETQ. The DNA for the CDR3 is TGCGCCAGCAGCTTGACTAGCGGGGGAAACACCGGGGAGCTGTTTTTT. Protein product: CASSLTSGGNTGELFF.

The rearrangement uses TRBV27 and TRBJ2-7; TRBD2 is a possible D gene (5 bases). Germline V gives CDR1 MNHEY, CDR2 SMNVEV (reference sequence). This CDR3 has 14 amino acids. Deletions cut 2 bases from V and 5 bases from J, with 13 bases between. This CDR3 reads CASSLGSGLDEQYF. The CDR3 DNA sequence: TGTGCCAGCAGTTTAGGATCGGGGTTAGACGAGCAGTACTTC.

This clonotype was observed a few times. This chain joins TRBV12-3 or TRBV12-4 and TRBJ2-7; D is ambiguous. The CDR3 is 12 residues long. V was cut by 3 bases and J by 2 bases, with 5 bases left in between. The CDR3 nucleotides read TGTGCCAGCAGTTTTTACGCCTACGAGCAGTACTTC. Its protein product is CASSFYAYEQYF.

The gene calls are TRBV20-1 and TRBJ2-1, with a possible D match to TRBD2 (5 bases). V was pared by 6 bases and J by 9 bases, with 15 bases between. The length of the CDR3 is 12 residues. CDR1 and CDR2 (germline): DFQATT, SNEGSKA (reference sequence). In DNA, the CDR3 is TGCAGTGCCCGAAGGACTTCACCTGAGCAGTTCTTC. Its protein is CSARRTSPEQFF.

The V gene is TRBV10-3, the J gene TRBJ2-2; D uncertain. There are 14 residues in the CDR3. CDR1 and CDR2 from the germline V gene are ENHRY and SYGVKD. V dropped 2 bases and J dropped 0 bases, with 4 bases sitting between them. CDR3: CAISETPNTGELFF. CDR3 DNA: TGTGCCATCAGTGAGACGCCGAACACCGGGGAGCTGTTTTTT.

The V and J genes are TRBV12-3 or TRBV12-4 and TRBJ1-2; 9 bases align to TRBD1. CDR3 length: 16 amino acids. V shed 1 base, J shed 5 bases, and the junction held 8 bases outside the gene matches. The CDR3 DNA reads TGTGCCAGCAGTTTAGTATCGACAGGGGGAGTATATGGCTACACCTTC. This sequence encodes CASSLVSTGGVYGYTF.

The chain joins TRBV6-2 or TRBV6-3 to TRBJ1-1; the match to TRBD1 covers 9 bases. CDR1 is MNHEY and CDR2 is SVGEGT in the germline V gene. This CDR3 contains 14 residues. With 6 bases clipped from V and 4 bases from J, the junction kept 6 bases outside the gene matches. CDR3 in DNA: TGTGCCAGCAGAACCCGGGACAGGGCCACTGAAGCTTTCTTT. The encoded protein is CASRTRDRATEAFF.

The rearrangement uses TRBV20-1 and TRBJ2-7; TRBD1 matches 7 bases. Germline loops: CDR1 DFQATT, CDR2 SNEGSKA (reference sequence). The CDR3 contains 15 residues. Losses at the gene ends were 1 base for V and 4 bases for J; bases not matched to a gene: 10. The CDR3, as DNA: TGCAGTGCTAGAGTTACCGGGACAGCCTCATACGAGCAGTACTTC. Residues: CSARVTGTASYEQYF.

CDR3 loop: CASKIGVDSQETQYF. The CDR3 bases are TGTGCCAGCAAGATTGGAGTCGACTCACAAGAGACCCAGTACTTC. V and J are TRBV28 and TRBJ2-5; D is undetermined. Germline values: CDR1 MDHEN, CDR2 SYDVKM. Trimming cost V 7 bases and J 2 bases, with 17 bases left between them. The CDR3 totals 15 residues.

The table lists this clonotype with a few counts. The chain combines TRBV6-5 with TRBJ2-4; D unclear. Between the trimmed V and J ends, which lost 2 bases and 14 bases, there was a span of 10 bases. The CDR3 sequence is 11 residues long. The V gene's germline CDR1 is MNHEY and CDR2 SVGAGI. CDR3 bases: TGTGCCAGCAGTTACAGTGGAGAGGAGTACTTC. It translates to CASSYSGEEYF.

In its sample, this clonotype was seen a few times. This chain links TRBV7-2 with TRBJ2-4, with a possible D match to TRBD2 (7 bases). CDR3 size: 16 residues. CDR1 is SGHTA, CDR2 FQGNSA, per germline. Trimming removed 5 bases at V and 7 bases at J, with 21 bases between. The CDR3 DNA reads TGTGCCAGCAGCCCCGACGGGGGGCATCGAGGGAACATTCAGTACTTC. Translated, it gives CASSPDGGHRGNIQYF.

V gene TRBV15 combines with J gene TRBJ2-1, with 7 bases matching TRBD2. Germline V gene lookup returns CDR1 LNHNV and CDR2 YYDKDF (reference sequence). This CDR3 comprises 16 residues. V lost 4 bases, J lost 7 bases, and 13 bases stayed unmatched. The CDR3 bases are TGTGCCACCAGCAAAGCGTATGGACTAGTCGGGAATGAGCAGTTCTTC. Amino acid sequence: CATSKAYGLVGNEQFF.

The chain couples TRBV12-3 or TRBV12-4 to TRBJ1-4, with D possibly being TRBD1 (6 bases). V shed 5 bases and J shed 7 bases, with 17 bases lying between them. This CDR3 region has 15 residues. Here the CDR3 DNA reads TGTGCCAGCAGTGAGTACCGGACAGTTGGTGAAAAACTGTTTTTT. Translation gives CASSEYRTVGEKLFF.

This chain uses TRBV28 with TRBJ2-5, with 9 bases identical to TRBD1. V was pared by 4 bases and J by 11 bases, with 11 bases of the junction left unmatched. Germline CDR1 reads MDHEN; CDR2 reads SYDVKM. This CDR3 has 14 amino acids. The CDR3 sequence: CASSSQGANREQYF. DNA for the CDR3: TGTGCCAGCAGTTCACAGGGGGCGAATAGGGAGCAGTACTTC.

This clonotype was recorded a few times. The chain recombines TRBV10-3 with TRBJ2-3, with TRBD2 identical over 12 bases. Germline assignment: CDR1 ENHRY and CDR2 SYGVKD. Trimming cost V 0 bases and J 0 bases; bases outside gene matches: 7. The CDR3 has 19 residues. The CDR3 protein is CAISESTRTSGASTDTQYF. The CDR3 region has the DNA TGTGCCATCAGTGAGTCGACCCGGACTAGCGGGGCTAGCACAGATACGCAGTATTTT.

This chain joins TRBV7-9 and TRBJ2-5; TRBD2 matches at 16 bases. TRBJ2-7 matches the DNA end more closely, so the J call is doubtful. Per the germline V gene, CDR1 is SEHNR and CDR2 is FQNEAQ (reference sequence). The CDR3 length is 16 residues. The CDR3 region has the DNA TGTGCCAGCAGCTCGGGGACTAGCGGGGGGGCCGACGAGCAGTACTTC. It encodes CASSSGTSGGADEQYF.

This clonotype was observed a few times. The chain employs TRBV10-3 and TRBJ2-7; D uncertain. V lost 10 bases to trimming and J lost 5 bases, with 15 bases between them. Germline V gene data show CDR1 as ENHRY and CDR2 as SYGVKD. The CDR3 has 12 amino acids. The CDR3 region has the DNA TGTGCCACGGGCCTGGGTGGCAACGAGCAGTACTTC. Translation gives CATGLGGNEQYF.